This T cell receptor (beta chain) comes out of a study of shared clonotypes between healthy human individuals. General study points: Sorted-subset sequencing, rarefaction showed, was incomplete despite large depth.

This CDR3 contains 11 residues. V was trimmed by 9 bases and J by 8 bases, leaving 10 bases between them. CDR1 and CDR2 (germline): MNHNS, SASEGT. Nashville, Tennessee was home to all donors, each a Caucasian adult. Measured with immunoSEQ multiplex PCR; TCRdb has only the in-frame clones, and not every one. The data contain about a million clones, approximately 76% of them singletons. Concerning this clone: Its antigen remains unidentified.

Sequencing was carried out using memory CD4+ T cells sorted from blood. Noted subset: CD45RA-negative fraction. The chain uses TRBV6-1 and TRBJ1-4; D might be TRBD1 (5 bases). The clonotype was recovered from a man between 18 and 35 years old in good health. The CDR3 region has the DNA TGTGCCAGTCAGTGGGGCGAAAAACTGTTTTTT. This sequence encodes CASQWGEKLFF.